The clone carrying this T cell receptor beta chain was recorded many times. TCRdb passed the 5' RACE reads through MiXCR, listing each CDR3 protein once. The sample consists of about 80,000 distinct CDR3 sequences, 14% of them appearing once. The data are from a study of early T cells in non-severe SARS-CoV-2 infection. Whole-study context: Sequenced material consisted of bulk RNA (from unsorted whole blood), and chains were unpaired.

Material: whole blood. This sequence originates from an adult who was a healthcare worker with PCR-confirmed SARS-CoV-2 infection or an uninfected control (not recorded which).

The CDR3 DNA reads TGTGCCAGCAGCTTACCAGGGTCAGATACGCAGTATTTT. This codes for CASSLPGSDTQYF. V gene TRBV7-7 combines with J gene TRBJ2-3, with D possibly being TRBD1 (5 bases). Trimming left V 2 bases short and J 4 bases short, with 7 bases between. Germline V gene data show CDR1 as SSHAT and CDR2 as FNYEAQ (reference sequence). The CDR3 consists of 13 residues. The entire variable domain, with the rest obtained from reference TRBV7-7 and TRBJ2-3, is as follows: GAGVSQSPRYKVTKRGQDVTLRCDPISSHATLYWYQQALGQGPEFLTYFNYEAQPDKSGLPSDRFSAERPEGSISTLTIQRTEQRDSAMYRCASSLPGSDTQYFGPGTRLTVL.